The T cell receptor beta chain under discussion was sequenced for a study of OX40 agonist ivuxolimab in advanced cancers. CDR1 is SGHVS, CDR2 FQNEAQ, per germline. The CDR3 has 15 amino acids. V was pared by 5 bases and J by 5 bases, with 6 bases of the junction left unmatched. In its sample, this clone was seen once. What it binds is unknown. Repertoires were generated with immunoSEQ multiplex PCR, while TCRdb's copy carries only in-frame clones and drops some. The data contain tens of thousands of clones, 86% of them singletons. Study results and caveats: The specificity for antigen of the expanded peripheral T cells was not determined. At doses 0.1 to 3.0 mg/kg, CD4+ and CD8+ clones expanded.

This TCR derives from an adult with an advanced solid tumor such as melanoma, head and neck, liver or kidney cancer. V gene TRBV7-8 combines with J gene TRBJ2-2; 9 bases fit TRBD2. Sequenced here: CD4+ or CD8+ T cells sorted from blood, sampled in a trial of the OX40 agonist ivuxolimab. The DNA of the CDR3 is TGTGCCAGCAGCAGCGCGGGGGGGCGTACCGGGGAGCTGTTTTTT. Amino acid sequence: CASSSAGGRTGELFF.